This T cell receptor beta chain was documented in a study of shared clonotypes between healthy human individuals. Naive CD8 isolation took CD45RO-negative cells positively selected for CCR7 and excluded terminally differentiated effector memory CD45RA+ cells. TCRdb keeps only in-frame clones here, not all; method: immunoSEQ multiplex PCR. The repertoire holds about 2 million clones, with about 95% as singletons. CDR3 length: 15 amino acids. The J gene is TRBJ2-7, the V gene TRBV12-2; no DNA check was done on the table's D call, TRBD2. TRBV12-2 is listed as a pseudogene. The clonotype comes from a man between 18 and 29 years old in good health. The sequenced sample was naive CD8+ T cells sorted from blood. The CDR3 protein is CASRRSSSSSYEQYF. As DNA, the CDR3 is TGTGCAAGTCGCCGTAGCAGCTCCAGCTCCTACGAGCAGTACTTC.